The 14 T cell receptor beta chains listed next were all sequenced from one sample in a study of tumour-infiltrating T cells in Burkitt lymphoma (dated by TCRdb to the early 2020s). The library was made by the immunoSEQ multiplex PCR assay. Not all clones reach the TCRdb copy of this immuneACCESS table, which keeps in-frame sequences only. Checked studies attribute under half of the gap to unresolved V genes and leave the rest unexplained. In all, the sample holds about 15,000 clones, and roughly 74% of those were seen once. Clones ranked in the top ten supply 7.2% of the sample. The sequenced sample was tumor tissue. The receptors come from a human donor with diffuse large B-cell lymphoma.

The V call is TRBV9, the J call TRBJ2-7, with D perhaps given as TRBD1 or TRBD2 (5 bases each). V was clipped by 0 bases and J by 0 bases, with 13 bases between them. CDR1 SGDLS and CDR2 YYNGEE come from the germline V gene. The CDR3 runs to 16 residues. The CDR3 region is CASSVDPGTNSYEQYF. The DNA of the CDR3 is TGTGCCAGCAGCGTAGACCCCGGGACCAACTCCTACGAGCAGTACTTC.

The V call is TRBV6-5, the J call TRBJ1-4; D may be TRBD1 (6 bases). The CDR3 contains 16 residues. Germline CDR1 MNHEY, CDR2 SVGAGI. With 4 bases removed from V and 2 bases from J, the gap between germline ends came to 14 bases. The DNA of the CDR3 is TGTGCCAGCAGTTGGCGGACAGCTACGACTAATGAAAAACTGTTTTTT. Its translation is CASSWRTATTNEKLFF.

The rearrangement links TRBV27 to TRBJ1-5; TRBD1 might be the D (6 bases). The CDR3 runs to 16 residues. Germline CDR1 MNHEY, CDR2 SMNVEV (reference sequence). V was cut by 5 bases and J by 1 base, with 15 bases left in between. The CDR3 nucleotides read TGTGCCAGCAGTCCAGGGGACTCCCTCAGCAATCAGCCCCAGCATTTT. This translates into CASSPGDSLSNQPQHF.

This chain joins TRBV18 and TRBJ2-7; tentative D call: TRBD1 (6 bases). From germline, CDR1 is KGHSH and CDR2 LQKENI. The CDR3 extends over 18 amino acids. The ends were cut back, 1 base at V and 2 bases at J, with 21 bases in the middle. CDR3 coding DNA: TGTGCCAGCTCACCACTTCTCGCCGATGGGGGCCACCCCTACGAGCAGTACTTC. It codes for CASSPLLADGGHPYEQYF.

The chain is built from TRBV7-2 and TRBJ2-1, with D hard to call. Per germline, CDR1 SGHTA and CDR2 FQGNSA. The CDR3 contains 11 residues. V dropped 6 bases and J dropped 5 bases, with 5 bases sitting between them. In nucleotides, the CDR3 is TGTGCCAGCAGAAGAGACAATGAGCAGTTCTTC. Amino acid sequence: CASRRDNEQFF.

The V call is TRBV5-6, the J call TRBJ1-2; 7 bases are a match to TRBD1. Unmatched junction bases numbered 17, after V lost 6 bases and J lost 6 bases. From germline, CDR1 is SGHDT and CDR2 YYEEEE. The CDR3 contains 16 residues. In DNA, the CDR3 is TGTGCCAGCACCTCTATAGGACAGGCTATCAGTGATGGCTACACCTTC. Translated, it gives CASTSIGQAISDGYTF. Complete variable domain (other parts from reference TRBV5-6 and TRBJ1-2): DAGVTQSPTHLIKTRGQQVTLRCSPKSGHDTVSWYQQALGQGPQFIFQYYEEEERQRGNFPDRFSGHQFPNYSSELNVNALLLGDSALYLCASTSIGQAISDGYTFGSGTRLTVV.

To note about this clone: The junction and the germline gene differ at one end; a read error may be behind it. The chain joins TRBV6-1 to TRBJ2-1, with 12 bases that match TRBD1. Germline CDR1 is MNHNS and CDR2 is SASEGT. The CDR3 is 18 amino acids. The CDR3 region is CASREAGTGGPARDEQFF. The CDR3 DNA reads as TGTGCCAGCAGGGAAGCCGGGACAGGGGGCCCCGCTCGCGATGAGCAGTTCTTC.

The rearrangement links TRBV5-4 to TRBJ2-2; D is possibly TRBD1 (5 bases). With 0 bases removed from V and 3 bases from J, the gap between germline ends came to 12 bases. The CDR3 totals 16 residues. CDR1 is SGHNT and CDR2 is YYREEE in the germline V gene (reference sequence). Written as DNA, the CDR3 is TGTGCCAGCAGCTTGGGGGTCCAGGGATACACCGGGGAGCTGTTTTTT. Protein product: CASSLGVQGYTGELFF.

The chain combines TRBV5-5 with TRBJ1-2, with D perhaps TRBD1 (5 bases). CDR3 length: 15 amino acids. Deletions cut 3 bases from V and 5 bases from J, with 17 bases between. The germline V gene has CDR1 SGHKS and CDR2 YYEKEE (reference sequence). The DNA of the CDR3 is TGTGCCAGCAGCTCCACAGGTTTTATGGATTATGGCTACACCTTC. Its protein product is CASSSTGFMDYGYTF.

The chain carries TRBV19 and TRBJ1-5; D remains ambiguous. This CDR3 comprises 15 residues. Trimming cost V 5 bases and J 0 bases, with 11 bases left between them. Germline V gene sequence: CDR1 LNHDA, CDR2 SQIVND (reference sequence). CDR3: CASSPSHTSNQPQHF. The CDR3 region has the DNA TGTGCCAGTAGTCCCTCGCACACTAGCAATCAGCCCCAGCATTTT.

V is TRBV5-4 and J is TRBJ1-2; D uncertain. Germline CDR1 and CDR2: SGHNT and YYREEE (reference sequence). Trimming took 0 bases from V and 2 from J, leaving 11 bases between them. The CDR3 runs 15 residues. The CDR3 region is CASSLAARSNYGYTF. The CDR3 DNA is TGTGCCAGCAGCTTGGCAGCCCGATCAAACTATGGCTACACCTTC.

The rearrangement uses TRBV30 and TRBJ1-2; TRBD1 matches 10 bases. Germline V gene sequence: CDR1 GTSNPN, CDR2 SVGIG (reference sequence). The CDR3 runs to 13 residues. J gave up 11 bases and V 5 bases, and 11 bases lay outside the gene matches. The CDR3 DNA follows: TGTGCCTGGGCACCCGGGACAGGGGTGGGTTACACCTTC. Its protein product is CAWAPGTGVGYTF. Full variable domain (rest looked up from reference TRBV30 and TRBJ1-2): SQTIHQWPATLVQPVGSPLSLECTVEGTSNPNLYWYRQAAGRGLQLLFYSVGIGQISSEVPQNLSASRPQDRQFILSSKKLLLSDSGFYLCAWAPGTGVGYTFGSGTRLTVV.

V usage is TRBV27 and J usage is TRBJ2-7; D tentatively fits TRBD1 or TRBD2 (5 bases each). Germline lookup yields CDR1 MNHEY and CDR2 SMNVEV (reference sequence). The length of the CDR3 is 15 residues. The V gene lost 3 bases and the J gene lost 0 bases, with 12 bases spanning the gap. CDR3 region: CASSFFAGTSYEQYF. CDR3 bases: TGTGCCAGCAGTTTTTTCGCAGGGACCTCCTACGAGCAGTACTTC.

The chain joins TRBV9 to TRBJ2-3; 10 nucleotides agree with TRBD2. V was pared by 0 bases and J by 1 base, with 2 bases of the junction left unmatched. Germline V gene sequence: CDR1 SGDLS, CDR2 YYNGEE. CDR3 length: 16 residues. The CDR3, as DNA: TGTGCCAGCAGCGTAGGGGGGACTAGCGGCACAGATACGCAGTATTTT. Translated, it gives CASSVGGTSGTDTQYF.